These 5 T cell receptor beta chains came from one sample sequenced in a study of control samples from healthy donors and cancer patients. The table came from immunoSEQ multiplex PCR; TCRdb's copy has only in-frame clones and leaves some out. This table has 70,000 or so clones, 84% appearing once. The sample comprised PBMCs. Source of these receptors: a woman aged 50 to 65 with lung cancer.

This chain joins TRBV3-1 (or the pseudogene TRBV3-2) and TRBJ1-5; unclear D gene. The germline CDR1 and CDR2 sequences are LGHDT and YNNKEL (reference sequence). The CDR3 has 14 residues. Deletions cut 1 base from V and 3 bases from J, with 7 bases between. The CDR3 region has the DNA TGTGCCAGCAGCCAAGGAGTTCCCAATCAGCCCCAGCATTTT. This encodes CASSQGVPNQPQHF.

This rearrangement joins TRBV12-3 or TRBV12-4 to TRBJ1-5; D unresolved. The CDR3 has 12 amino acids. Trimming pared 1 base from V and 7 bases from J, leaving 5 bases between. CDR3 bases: TGTGCCAGCAGTTTAGGGGAACAGCCCCAGCATTTT. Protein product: CASSLGEQPQHF.

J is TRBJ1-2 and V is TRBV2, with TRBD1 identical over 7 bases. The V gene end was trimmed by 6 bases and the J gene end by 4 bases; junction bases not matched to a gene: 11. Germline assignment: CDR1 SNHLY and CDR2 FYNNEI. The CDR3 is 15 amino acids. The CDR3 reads CASRTNRGRTYGYTF. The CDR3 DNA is TGTGCCAGCAGAACGAACAGGGGAAGGACCTATGGCTACACCTTC.

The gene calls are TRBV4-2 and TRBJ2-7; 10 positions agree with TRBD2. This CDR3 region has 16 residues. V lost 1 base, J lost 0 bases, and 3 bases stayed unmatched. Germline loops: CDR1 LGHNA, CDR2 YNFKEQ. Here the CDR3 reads CASSQGASGSSYEQYF. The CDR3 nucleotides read TGTGCCAGCAGCCAAGGGGCTAGCGGGAGCTCCTACGAGCAGTACTTC.

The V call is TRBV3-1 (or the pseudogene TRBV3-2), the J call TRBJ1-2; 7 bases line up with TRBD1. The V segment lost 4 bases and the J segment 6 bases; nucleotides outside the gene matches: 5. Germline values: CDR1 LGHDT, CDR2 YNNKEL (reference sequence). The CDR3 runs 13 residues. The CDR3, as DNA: TGTGCCAGCAGCCCCGAGACAGGGAATGGCTACACCTTC. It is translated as CASSPETGNGYTF.